Listed here are 7 T cell receptor beta chains from one sample, sequenced in a study of T cells in Graves' hyperthyroidism and ophthalmopathy. RNA transcripts gave rise to amplified TCR beta CDR3 regions. The HTBI primer set was used in a first-round RT-PCR of the TCR CDR3. TCRdb re-called the multiplex PCR reads with MiXCR, one entry per CDR3 protein. This table holds 45,000 to 50,000 distinct CDR3 sequences, approximately 50% found once. What was sequenced was peripheral blood or thyroid tissue (not recorded which). These receptor sequences come from a woman between 45 and 60 years old with Graves' hyperthyroidism.

The count of this clonotype is one. The chain recombines TRBV2 with TRBJ1-5; D gene ambiguous. CDR1 is SNHLY, CDR2 FYNNEI, per germline. CDR3 length: 13 amino acids. V gave up 5 bases and J gave up 11 bases, with 16 bases separating them. The CDR3 sequence: CASSPTSGKTQHF. The CDR3 region has the DNA TGTGCCAGCAGTCCGACTAGCGGAAAGACCCAGCATTTT.

The CDR3 region is CASSTTGRPEAFF. The CDR3 nucleotides are TGTGCCAGCAGTACTACAGGCAGACCTGAAGCTTTCTTT. The rearrangement joins TRBV6-5 to TRBJ1-1, with a tentative D call TRBD1 (5 bases). Looked up from germline, CDR1 is MNHEY and CDR2 is SVGAGI. Trimming removed 5 bases at V and 6 bases at J, with 13 bases between. The CDR3 consists of 13 residues.

The chain links TRBV5-6 to TRBJ2-3; D unclear. The J call may be in error: the DNA end matches TRBJ1-5 better. In germline, CDR1 is SGHDT, CDR2 YYEEEE. This CDR3 is built from 16 residues. In DNA, the CDR3 is TGTGCCAGCAGCTCCTTAGCGGGAACCGGCACAGATATGCAGCATTTT. Translation: CASSSLAGTGTDMQHF.

V usage is TRBV12-3 or TRBV12-4 and J usage is TRBJ2-2; D is unresolved. The CDR3 spans 12 residues. Trimming removed 6 bases from V and 6 bases from J, with 8 bases in between. CDR3 protein: CASSPLSGELFF. The CDR3 nucleotides are TGTGCCAGCAGCCCCCTTTCCGGGGAGCTGTTTTTT.

This clonotype appeared a few times. The gene calls are TRBV14 and TRBJ2-7; TRBD2 aligns across 7 bases. V shed 4 bases and J 4 bases; nucleotides not matched to a gene: 4. This CDR3 spans 13 amino acids. CDR1 and CDR2 (germline): SGHDN, FVKESK. CDR3 sequence: CASSPRGEYEQYF. DNA of the CDR3: TGTGCCAGCAGCCCCCGGGGGGAGTACGAGCAGTACTTC. The whole variable domain, remainder taken from reference TRBV14 and TRBJ2-7, is EAGVTQFPSHSVIEKGQTVTLRCDPISGHDNLYWYRRVMGKEIKFLLHFVKESKQDESGMPNNRFLAERTGGTYSTLKVQPAELEDSGVYFCASSPRGEYEQYFGPGTRLTVT.

CDR3 sequence reads: CSAISGIGFKAQYF. In DNA form, the CDR3 reads TGCAGTGCCATAAGCGGGATTGGCTTCAAGGCCCAGTACTTC. The chain recombines TRBV20-1 with TRBJ2-5; 7 positions match TRBD2. The CDR3 contains 14 residues. V shed 6 bases, J shed 9 bases, and the junction held 16 bases outside the gene matches. Germline V lookup: CDR1 DFQATT, CDR2 SNEGSKA (reference sequence).

The gene calls are TRBV7-8 and TRBJ2-5, with 15 nucleotides matching TRBD2. V was clipped by 5 bases and J by 3 bases; unmatched bases: 7. Germline V gene sequence: CDR1 SGHVS, CDR2 FQNEAQ. The CDR3 is 17 residues long. CDR3 protein: CASSPLRTSGREETQYF. CDR3 nucleotides: TGTGCCAGCAGCCCTCTTAGGACTAGCGGGAGGGAAGAGACCCAGTACTTC.